The TCR beta chain under discussion was sequenced for a study of shared clonotypes between healthy human individuals. Overall study: Donor ages ranged 18 to 49 years: a couple of women, three men.

Turning to this clone: This could be a read error, since a much larger clone is one nucleotide away.

This CDR3 spans 14 amino acids. The germline V and J ends were trimmed by 0 bases and 3 bases, with 6 bases remaining between them. The V gene's germline CDR1 is SGHRS and CDR2 YFSETQ. Method: immunoSEQ multiplex PCR; TCRdb's copy keeps in-frame clones and lacks some. The data contain about 460,000 clones, approximately 77% of them singletons. Material for sequencing was PBMCs. This chain connects TRBV5-1 to TRBJ1-4, with a possible D match to TRBD1 (6 bases). The TCR was taken from a woman in her forties in good health. Some clones in this sample may be carry-over from other donors' samples. In nucleotides, the CDR3 is TGCGCCAGCAGCTTGGGACAGGCTAATGAAAAACTGTTTTTT. Amino acids: CASSLGQANEKLFF.